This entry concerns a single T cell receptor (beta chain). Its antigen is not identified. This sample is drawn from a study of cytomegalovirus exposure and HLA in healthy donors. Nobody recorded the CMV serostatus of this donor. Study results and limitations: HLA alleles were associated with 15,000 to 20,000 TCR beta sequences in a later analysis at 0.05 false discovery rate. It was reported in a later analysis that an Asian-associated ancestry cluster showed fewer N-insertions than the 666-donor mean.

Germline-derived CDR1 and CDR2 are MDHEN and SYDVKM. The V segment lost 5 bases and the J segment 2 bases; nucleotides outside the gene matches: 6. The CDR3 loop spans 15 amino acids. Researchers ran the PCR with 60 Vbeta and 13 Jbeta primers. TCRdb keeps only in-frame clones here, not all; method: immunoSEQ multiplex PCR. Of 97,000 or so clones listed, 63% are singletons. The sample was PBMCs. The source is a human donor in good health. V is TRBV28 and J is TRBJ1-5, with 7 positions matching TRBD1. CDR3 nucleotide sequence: TGTGCCAGCAGTCGACAGGGTTGGGGCAATCAGCCCCAGCATTTT. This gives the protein CASSRQGWGNQPQHF.